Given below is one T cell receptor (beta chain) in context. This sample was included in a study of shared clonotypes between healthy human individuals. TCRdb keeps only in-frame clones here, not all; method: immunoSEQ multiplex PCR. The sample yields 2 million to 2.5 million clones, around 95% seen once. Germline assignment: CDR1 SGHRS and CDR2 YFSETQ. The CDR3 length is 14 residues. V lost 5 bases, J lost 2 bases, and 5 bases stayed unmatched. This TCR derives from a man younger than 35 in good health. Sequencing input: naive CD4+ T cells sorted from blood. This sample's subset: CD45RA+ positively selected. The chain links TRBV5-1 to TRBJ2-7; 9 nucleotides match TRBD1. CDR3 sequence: CASRGTGLPYEQYF. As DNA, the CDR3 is TGCGCCAGCAGGGGGACAGGGCTGCCCTACGAGCAGTACTTC.